This TCR beta chain was sequenced in a study of human T cells and chemical hapten exposure. Overall study: TCR yields per sample varied, mainly owing to small pooled library volume differences. Findings and limits, study-wide: The number of TCRs over 1 in 1000 frequency stayed unchanged after DPC.

Specified time point: healthy volunteer bleed at 2 weeks. Unfractionated whole blood yielded total RNA. This clonotype was observed at least ten times. Its target is unknown. Individual cDNA molecules received unique molecular identifiers in the library. TCRdb re-analysed the RACE reads in MiXCR, keeping a single row per CDR3 protein. The data contain roughly 46,000 distinct CDR3 sequences, roughly 4.5% of them singletons. Germline CDR1 and CDR2: DFQATT and SNEGSKA (reference sequence). The V segment lost 6 bases and the J segment 1 base; nucleotides outside the gene matches: 2. CDR3 length equals 13 residues.

The receptor comes from a human donor in good health. Some clones in this sample may be carry-over from other donors' samples. The sample taken for sequencing was whole blood. This chain links TRBV20-1 with TRBJ2-2; 7 bases are shared with TRBD2. The CDR3 here is CSAGEGNTGELFF. CDR3 DNA: TGCAGTGCCGGGGAGGGGAACACCGGGGAGCTGTTTTTT.